This paragraph reports one T cell receptor beta chain. Its antigen is not known. This record comes from a study of T cell responses to AZD1222 COVID-19 vaccine. General study points: Two doses of AZD1222 preceded a rise in Spike-specific TCR breadth and depth. Nearly half of spike-specific TCRs reportedly target unmutated variant regions. The donor group comprised mostly white British people and more females; the analysis possibly underestimated clonal diversity.

The ends were cut back, 0 bases at V and 0 bases at J, with 8 bases in the middle. CDR3 size: 15 residues. Germline V CDR1 and CDR2: SQVTM, ANQGSEA. Assay: immunoSEQ multiplex PCR; the TCRdb copy retains only in-frame clones and omits some. The sample has 180,000 or so clones; about 91% are singletons. The chain has TRBV29-1 and TRBJ2-2; D gene ambiguous. This clonotype was sampled from an adult who received the AZD1222 COVID-19 vaccine. The sample here was peripheral blood, taken 28 days after the second AZD1222 dose. The CDR3 DNA sequence: TGCAGCGTTGAAGATCACGTTGCGAACACCGGGGAGCTGTTTTTT. Amino acids: CSVEDHVANTGELFF.